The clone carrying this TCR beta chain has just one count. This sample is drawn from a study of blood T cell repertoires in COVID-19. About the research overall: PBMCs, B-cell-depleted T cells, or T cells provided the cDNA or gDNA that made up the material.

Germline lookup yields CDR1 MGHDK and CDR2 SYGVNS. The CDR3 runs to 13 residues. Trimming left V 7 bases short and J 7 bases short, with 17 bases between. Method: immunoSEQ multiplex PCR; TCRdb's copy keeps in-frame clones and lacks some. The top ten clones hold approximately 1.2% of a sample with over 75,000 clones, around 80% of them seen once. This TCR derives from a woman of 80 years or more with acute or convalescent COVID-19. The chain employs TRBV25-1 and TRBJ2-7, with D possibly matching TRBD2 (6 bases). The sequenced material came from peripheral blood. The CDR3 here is CASTGTLEGEQYF. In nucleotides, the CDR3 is TGTGCCAGCACCGGGACTTTAGAAGGGGAGCAGTACTTC.